The text below deals with one T cell receptor beta chain. The sample is drawn from a study of blood T cells in healthy people across ages. The CDR3 length is 13 residues. V lost 0 bases and J 10 bases, leaving 13 bases between the germline ends. From germline, CDR1 is SQVTM and CDR2 ANQGSEA. Isolation yielded PBMCs, at least 7 million per sample, in every case. With a J-beta primer mix and a sample-barcoded 5' primer, a second PCR ran about 7 to 12 cycles. TCRdb called the 5' RACE reads again in MiXCR, with one record for every CDR3 protein. The repertoire has fewer than 600,000 distinct CDR3 sequences, around 27% of them found once; the top ten carry 3% to 4.5%. This sample also appeared in a second study, on T cells of mothers and their children.

The source material was blood. The sequence was collected from a boy aged 2-15 years in good health. The genes are TRBV29-1 and TRBJ2-1; D is perhaps TRBD1 (5 bases). CDR3 DNA: TGCAGCGTTGAAGATCTGCGTTCAGGGGAGCAGTTCTTC. Amino acid sequence: CSVEDLRSGEQFF.